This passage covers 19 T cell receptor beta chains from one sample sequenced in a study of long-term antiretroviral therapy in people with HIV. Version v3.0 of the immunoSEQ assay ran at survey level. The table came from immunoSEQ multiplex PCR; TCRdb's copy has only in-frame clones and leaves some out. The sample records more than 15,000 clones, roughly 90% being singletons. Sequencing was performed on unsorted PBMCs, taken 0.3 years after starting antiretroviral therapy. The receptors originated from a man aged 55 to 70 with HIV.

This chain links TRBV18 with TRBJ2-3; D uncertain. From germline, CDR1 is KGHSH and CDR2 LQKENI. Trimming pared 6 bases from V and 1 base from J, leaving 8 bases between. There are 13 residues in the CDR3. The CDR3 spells CASSLDGTDTQYF. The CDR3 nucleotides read TGTGCCAGCTCCCTCGACGGCACAGATACGCAGTATTTT.

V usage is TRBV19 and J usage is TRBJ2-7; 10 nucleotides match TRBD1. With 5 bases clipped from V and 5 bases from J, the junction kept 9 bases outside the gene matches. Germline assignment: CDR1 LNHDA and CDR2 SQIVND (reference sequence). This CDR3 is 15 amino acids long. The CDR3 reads CASSPQRQGAHEQYF. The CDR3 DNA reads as TGTGCCAGTAGTCCTCAAAGACAGGGGGCACACGAGCAGTACTTC.

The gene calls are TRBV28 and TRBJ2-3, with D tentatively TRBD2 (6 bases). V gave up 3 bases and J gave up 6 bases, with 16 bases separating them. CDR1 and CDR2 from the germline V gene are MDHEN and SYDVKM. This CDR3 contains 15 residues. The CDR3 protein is CASSFTSRSPDTQYF. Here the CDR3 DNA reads TGTGCCAGCAGTTTTACTAGCAGGAGTCCCGATACGCAGTATTTT.

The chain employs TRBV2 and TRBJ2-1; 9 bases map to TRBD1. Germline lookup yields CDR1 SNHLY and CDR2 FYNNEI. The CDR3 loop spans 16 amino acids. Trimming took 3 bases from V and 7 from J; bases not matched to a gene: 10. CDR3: CASSDPGTGIWNEQFF. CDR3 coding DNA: TGTGCCAGCAGTGATCCCGGGACAGGGATTTGGAATGAGCAGTTCTTC.

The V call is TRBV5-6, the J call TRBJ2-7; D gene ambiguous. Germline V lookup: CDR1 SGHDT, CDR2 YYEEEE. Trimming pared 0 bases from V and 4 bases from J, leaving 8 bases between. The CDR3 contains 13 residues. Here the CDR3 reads CASSLGLKYEQYF. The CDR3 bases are TGTGCCAGCAGCTTGGGGCTGAAATACGAGCAGTACTTC. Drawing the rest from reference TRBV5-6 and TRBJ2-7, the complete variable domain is DAGVTQSPTHLIKTRGQQVTLRCSPKSGHDTVSWYQQALGQGPQFIFQYYEEEERQRGNFPDRFSGHQFPNYSSELNVNALLLGDSALYLCASSLGLKYEQYFGPGTRLTVT.

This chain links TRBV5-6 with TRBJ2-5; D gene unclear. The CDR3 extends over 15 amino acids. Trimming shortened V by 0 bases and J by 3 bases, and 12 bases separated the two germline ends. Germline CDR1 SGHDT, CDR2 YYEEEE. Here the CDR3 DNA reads TGTGCCAGCAGCTTGGTGGCTAGAATGAAAGAGACCCAGTACTTC. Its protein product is CASSLVARMKETQYF.

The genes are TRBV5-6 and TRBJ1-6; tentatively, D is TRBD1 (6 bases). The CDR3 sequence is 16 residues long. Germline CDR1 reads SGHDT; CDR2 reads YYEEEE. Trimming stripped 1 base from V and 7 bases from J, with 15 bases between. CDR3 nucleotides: TGTGCCAGCAGCTTGTTGCGGGCAGGGGAAAATTCACCCCTCCACTTT. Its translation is CASSLLRAGENSPLHF.

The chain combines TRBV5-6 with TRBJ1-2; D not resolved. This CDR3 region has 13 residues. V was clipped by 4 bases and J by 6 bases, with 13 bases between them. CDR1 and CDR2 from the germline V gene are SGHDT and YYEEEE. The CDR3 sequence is CASSRMAQDGYTF. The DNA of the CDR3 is TGTGCCAGCAGCCGAATGGCTCAGGATGGCTACACCTTC.

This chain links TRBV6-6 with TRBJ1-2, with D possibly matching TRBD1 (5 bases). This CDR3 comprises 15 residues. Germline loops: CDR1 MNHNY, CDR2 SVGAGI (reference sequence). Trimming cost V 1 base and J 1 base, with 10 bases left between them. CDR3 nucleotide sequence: TGTGCCAGCAGTTACTGGGACCGGGATAACTATGGCTACACCTTC. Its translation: CASSYWDRDNYGYTF.

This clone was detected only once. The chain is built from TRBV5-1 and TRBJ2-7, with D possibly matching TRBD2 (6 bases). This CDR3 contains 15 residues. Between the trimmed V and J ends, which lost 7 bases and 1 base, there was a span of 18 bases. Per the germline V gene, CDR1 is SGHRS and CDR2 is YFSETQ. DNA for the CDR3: TGCGCCAGCTTCCTGGGAGGACACGAGTCCTACGAGCAGTACTTC. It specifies CASFLGGHESYEQYF.

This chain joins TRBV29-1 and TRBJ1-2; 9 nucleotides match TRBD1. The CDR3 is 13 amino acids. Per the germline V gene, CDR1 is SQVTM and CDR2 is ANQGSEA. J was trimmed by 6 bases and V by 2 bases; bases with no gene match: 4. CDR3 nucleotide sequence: TGCAGCGTTGAACGGGACAGGGTGAATGGCTACACCTTC. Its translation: CSVERDRVNGYTF.

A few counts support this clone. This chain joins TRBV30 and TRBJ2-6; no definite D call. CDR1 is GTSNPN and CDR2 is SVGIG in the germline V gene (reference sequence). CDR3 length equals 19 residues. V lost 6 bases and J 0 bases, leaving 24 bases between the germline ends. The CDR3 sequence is CACSLPGFRPGSGANVLTF. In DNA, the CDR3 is TGTGCCTGTTCCCTCCCGGGTTTTCGCCCCGGCTCTGGGGCCAACGTCCTGACTTTC.

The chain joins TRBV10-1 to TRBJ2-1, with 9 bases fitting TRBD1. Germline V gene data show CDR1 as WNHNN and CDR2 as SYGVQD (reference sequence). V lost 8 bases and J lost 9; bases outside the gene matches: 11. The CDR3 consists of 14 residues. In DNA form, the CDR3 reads TGCGCCAGCGGGAAGAACAGGGGGCTCGGTGAGCAGTTCTTC. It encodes CASGKNRGLGEQFF.

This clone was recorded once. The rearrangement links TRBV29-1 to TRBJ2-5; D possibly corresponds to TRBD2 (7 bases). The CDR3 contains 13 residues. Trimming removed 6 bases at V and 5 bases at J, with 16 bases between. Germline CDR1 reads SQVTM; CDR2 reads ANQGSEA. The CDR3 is CSVTQGGGETQYF. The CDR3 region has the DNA TGCAGCGTAACTCAGGGAGGGGGGGAGACCCAGTACTTC.

The CDR3 region has the DNA TGTGCCAGCAGCTTGGGAAGGCCGGGGAGATACGAGCAGTACTTC. It encodes CASSLGRPGRYEQYF. This sequence joins TRBV5-8 and TRBJ2-7, with a possible D match to TRBD2 (5 bases). CDR1 is SGHTS and CDR2 is YDEGEE in the germline V gene. The ends were cut back, 0 bases at V and 4 bases at J, with 14 bases in the middle. The CDR3 totals 15 residues.

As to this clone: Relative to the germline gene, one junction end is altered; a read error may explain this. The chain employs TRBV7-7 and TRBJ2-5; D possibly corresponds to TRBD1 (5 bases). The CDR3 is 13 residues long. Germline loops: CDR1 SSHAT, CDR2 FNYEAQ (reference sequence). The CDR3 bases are TGTGCTAGCAGCCTCAGGGTTAGGGAGACCCAGTACTTC. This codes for CASSLRVRETQYF.

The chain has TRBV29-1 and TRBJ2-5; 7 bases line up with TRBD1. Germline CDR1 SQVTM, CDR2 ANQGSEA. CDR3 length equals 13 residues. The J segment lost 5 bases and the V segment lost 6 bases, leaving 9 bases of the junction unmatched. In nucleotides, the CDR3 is TGCAGCGTCTTACGTACAGGGGACGAGACCCAGTACTTC. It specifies CSVLRTGDETQYF.

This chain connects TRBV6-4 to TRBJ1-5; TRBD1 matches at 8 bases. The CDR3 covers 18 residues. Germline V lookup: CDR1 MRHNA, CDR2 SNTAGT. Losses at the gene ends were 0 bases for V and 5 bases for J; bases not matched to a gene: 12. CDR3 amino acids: CASSDSTLTGVSDQPQHF. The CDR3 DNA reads TGTGCCAGCAGTGACTCGACCCTGACAGGGGTTTCGGATCAGCCCCAGCATTTT.

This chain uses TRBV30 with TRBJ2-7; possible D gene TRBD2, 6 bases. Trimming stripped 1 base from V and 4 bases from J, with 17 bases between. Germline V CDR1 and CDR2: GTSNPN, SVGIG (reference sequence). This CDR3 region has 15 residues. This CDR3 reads CAWSAGSPGRYEQYF. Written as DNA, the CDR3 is TGTGCCTGGAGTGCCGGGAGTCCGGGGCGATACGAGCAGTACTTC.